The present TCR beta chain was sequenced within a study of T cells in Graves' hyperthyroidism and ophthalmopathy. Overall study: Prior to any treatment, at the point of initial diagnosis, peripheral blood was collected.

Amplified TCR beta CDR3 regions derived from RNA transcripts. The HTBI primer set served for first-round RT-PCR of the TCR CDR3. MiXCR, run by TCRdb on the multiplex PCR reads, gives a single entry per CDR3 protein. The top ten clones hold under 3.5% of a sample with roughly 640,000 distinct CDR3 sequences, approximately 16% of them seen once. V was clipped by 4 bases and J by 3 bases, with 10 bases between them. CDR3 length: 12 residues. Germline assignment: CDR1 SQVTM and CDR2 ANQGSEA. The sample comprised blood. This clonotype was obtained from a woman aged 40-49 years with Graves' ophthalmopathy. This chain joins TRBV29-1 and TRBJ2-7, with D maybe TRBD1 (5 bases). The CDR3 is CSVGQGRYEQYF. CDR3 coding DNA: TGCAGCGTTGGGCAGGGTCGCTACGAGCAGTACTTC.